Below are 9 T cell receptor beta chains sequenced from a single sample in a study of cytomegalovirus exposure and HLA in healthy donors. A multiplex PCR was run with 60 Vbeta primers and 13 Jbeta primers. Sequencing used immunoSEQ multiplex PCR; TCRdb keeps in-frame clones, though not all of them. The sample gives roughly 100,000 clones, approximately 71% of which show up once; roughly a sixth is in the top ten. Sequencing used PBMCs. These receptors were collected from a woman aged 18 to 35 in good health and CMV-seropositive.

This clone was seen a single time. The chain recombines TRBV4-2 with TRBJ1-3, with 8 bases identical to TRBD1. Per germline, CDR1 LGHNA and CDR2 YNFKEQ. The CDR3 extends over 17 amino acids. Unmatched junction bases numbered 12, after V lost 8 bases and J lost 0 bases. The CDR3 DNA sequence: TGTGCCAGCGCCGAGGGGACAGGCGCTAACTCTGGAAACACCATATATTTT. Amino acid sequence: CASAEGTGANSGNTIYF.

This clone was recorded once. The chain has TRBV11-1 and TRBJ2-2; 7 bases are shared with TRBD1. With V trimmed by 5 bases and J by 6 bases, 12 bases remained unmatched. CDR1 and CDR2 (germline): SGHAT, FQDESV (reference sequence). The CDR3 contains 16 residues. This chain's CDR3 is CASSPRDRILAGELFF. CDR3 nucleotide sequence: TGTGCCAGCAGCCCACGGGACAGAATCTTGGCCGGGGAGCTGTTTTTT.

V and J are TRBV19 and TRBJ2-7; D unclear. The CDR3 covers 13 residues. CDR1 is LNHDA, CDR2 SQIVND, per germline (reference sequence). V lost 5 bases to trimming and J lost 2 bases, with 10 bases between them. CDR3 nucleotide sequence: TGTGCCAGTAGTTTCTCAGATGCCTACGAGCAGTACTTC. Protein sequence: CASSFSDAYEQYF.

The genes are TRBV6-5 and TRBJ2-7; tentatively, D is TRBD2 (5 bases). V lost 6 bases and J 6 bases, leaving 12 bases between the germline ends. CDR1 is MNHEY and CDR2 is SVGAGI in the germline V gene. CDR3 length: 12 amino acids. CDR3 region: CASSSLGGEQYF. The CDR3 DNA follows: TGTGCCAGCAGCAGTCTTGGAGGCGAGCAGTACTTC.

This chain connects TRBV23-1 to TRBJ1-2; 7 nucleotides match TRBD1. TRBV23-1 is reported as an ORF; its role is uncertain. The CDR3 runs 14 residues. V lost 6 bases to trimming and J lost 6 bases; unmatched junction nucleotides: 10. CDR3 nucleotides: TGCGCCAGCAGACGACCCTCAGGGGGGCATGGCTACACCTTC. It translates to CASRRPSGGHGYTF.

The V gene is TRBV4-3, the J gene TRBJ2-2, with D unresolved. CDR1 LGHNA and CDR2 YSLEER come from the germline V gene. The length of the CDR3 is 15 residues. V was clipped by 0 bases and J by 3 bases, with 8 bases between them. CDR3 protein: CASSQDPLYTGELFF. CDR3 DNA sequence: TGCGCCAGCAGCCAAGATCCATTGTACACCGGGGAGCTGTTTTTT.

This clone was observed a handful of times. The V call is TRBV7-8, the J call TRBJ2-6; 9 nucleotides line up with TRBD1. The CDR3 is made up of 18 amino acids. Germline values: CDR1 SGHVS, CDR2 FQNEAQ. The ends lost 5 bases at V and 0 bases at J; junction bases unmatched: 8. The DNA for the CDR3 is TGTGCCAGCAGCCTACGGGACAGGGCCGACTCTGGGGCCAACGTCCTGACTTTC. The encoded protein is CASSLRDRADSGANVLTF.

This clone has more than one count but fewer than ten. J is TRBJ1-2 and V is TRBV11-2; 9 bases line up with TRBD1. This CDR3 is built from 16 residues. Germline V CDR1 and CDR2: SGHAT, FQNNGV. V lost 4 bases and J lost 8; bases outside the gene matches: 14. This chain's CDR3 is CASSYFGTGSFGGYTF. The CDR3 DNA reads TGTGCCAGCAGCTACTTCGGGACAGGGTCCTTTGGGGGCTACACCTTC.

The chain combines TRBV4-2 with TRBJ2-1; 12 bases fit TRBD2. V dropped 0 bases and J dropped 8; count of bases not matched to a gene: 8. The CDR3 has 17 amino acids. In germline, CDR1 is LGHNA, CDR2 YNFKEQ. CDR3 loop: CASSQEETSGRGYEQFF. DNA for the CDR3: TGTGCCAGCAGCCAAGAGGAGACTAGCGGGAGAGGATATGAGCAGTTCTTC.